This TCR beta chain is from a study of cytomegalovirus exposure and HLA in healthy donors. The germline V gene encodes CDR1 SEHNR and CDR2 FQNEAQ (reference sequence). The CDR3 is 15 amino acids. The PCR contained 60 Vbeta and 13 Jbeta primers. Here immunoSEQ multiplex PCR was the method, and the copy in TCRdb shows in-frame clones only, minus some. Of some 150,000 clones listed, 64% are singletons. The receptor comes from a woman aged 25 to 45 in good health and CMV-seropositive. The sample taken for sequencing was PBMCs. The rearrangement uses TRBV7-9 and TRBJ2-5, with TRBD1 identical over 8 bases. TRBJ2-7 explains the end of the DNA better; the J call may be wrong. CDR3 DNA: TGTGCCAGTACCGGGGGACAGGAGGGGTCCTACGAGCAGTACTTC. It yields the protein CASTGGQEGSYEQYF.